These T cell receptor beta chains were read from a single sample in a study of T cells in Graves' hyperthyroidism and ophthalmopathy. TCRdb re-called the multiplex PCR reads with MiXCR, one entry per CDR3 protein. The table records roughly 400,000 distinct CDR3 sequences, about 25% of them present only once. The source material was blood. These receptors were collected from a man between 45 and 60 years old with Graves' hyperthyroidism. Both conserved end residues are part of each CDR3. D genes are given only for firm matches. Not all rows give a size; the values are once, few, many and, for expanded clones, a class.

.	TRBV5-1	.	TRBJ2-7	CASSLSGFEGTPYYEQYF	TGCGCCAGCAGCTTGAGCGGGTTTGAGGGGACGCCTTACTACGAGCAGTACTTC
.	TRBV7-8	many	TRBJ2-1	CASSLSSSYNEQFF	TGTGCCAGCAGCTTATCTAGCTCCTACAATGAGCAGTTCTTC
TRBD1	TRBV6-1	few	TRBJ1-5	CASSSWGQGGNQPQHF	TGTGCCAGCAGTAGCTGGGGGCAGGGGGGGAATCAGCCCCAGCATTTT
TRBD2	TRBV12-3/TRBV12-4	.	TRBJ2-1	CASSASGEGVYSNEQFF	TGTGCCAGCAGTGCTAGCGGGGAGGGGGTTTATTCTAATGAGCAGTTCTTC
TRBD1	TRBV28	many	TRBJ1-5	CASSYGTGELQPQHF	TGTGCCAGCAGTTACGGGACAGGGGAACTTCAGCCCCAGCATTTT
TRBD1	TRBV6-8	.	TRBJ1-3	CASGSDLGQSSGNTIYF	TGTGCCAGCGGTTCTGATTTGGGACAGAGCTCTGGAAACACCATATATTTT
TRBD1	TRBV6-1	.	TRBJ2-6	CASSRRTGTTGANVLTF	TGTGCCAGCAGTAGACGGACAGGGACGACTGGGGCCAACGTCCTGACTTTC
.	TRBV5-6	few	TRBJ2-1	CASSYRSAYNEQFF	TGTGCCAGCAGCTACAGGAGTGCCTACAATGAGCAGTTCTTC
TRBD1	TRBV30	.	TRBJ1-5	CAWSAGTGDQPQHF	TGTGCCTGGAGTGCCGGGACAGGGGATCAGCCCCAGCATTTT
TRBD2	TRBV10-3	.	TRBJ2-7	CAIGGVAGGAYEQYF	TGTGCCATCGGGGGCGTAGCGGGGGGTGCCTACGAGCAGTACTTC
.	TRBV29-1	many	TRBJ1-1	CSVGSLMNTETFF	TGCAGCGTTGGATCACTAATGAACACTGAAACTTTCTTT
TRBD2	TRBV7-2	.	TRBJ2-7	CASSVIAGAAVEQYF	TGTGCCAGCAGCGTCATAGCGGGGGCCGCGGTCGAGCAGTACTTC
TRBD1	TRBV13	few	TRBJ2-5	CASSLFGRGRKETQYF	TGTGCCAGCAGCTTATTCGGCAGGGGGCGTAAAGAGACCCAGTACTTC
.	TRBV7-9	.	TRBJ2-1	CASSKPFWSPLSNEQFF	TGTGCCAGCAGCAAACCTTTTTGGAGTCCCCTCTCCAATGAGCAGTTCTTC
.	TRBV10-2	.	TRBJ2-1	CASREGPSSYNEQFF	TGCGCCAGCAGGGAAGGACCGAGCTCCTACAATGAGCAGTTCTTC
.	TRBV10-3	.	TRBJ2-3	CAIMGGADTQYF	TGTGCCATCATGGGCGGGGCAGATACGCAGTATTTT
.	TRBV7-9	.	TRBJ2-3	CARGSDTQYF	TGTGCCAGAGGATCAGATACGCAGTATTTT
.	TRBV6-1	few	TRBJ2-7	CASSEARGSSYEQYF	TGTGCCAGCAGTGAAGCGCGTGGGAGCTCCTACGAGCAGTACTTC
.	TRBV2	many	TRBJ2-1	CASKGISNEQFF	TGTGCCAGCAAGGGAATTTCGAATGAGCAGTTCTTC
TRBD1	TRBV7-2	few	TRBJ2-1	CASKPGQGNLEQFF	TGTGCCAGTAAACCGGGACAGGGAAACCTTGAGCAGTTCTTC
.	TRBV11-2	many	TRBJ2-7	CASSLMGDGASYEQYF	TGTGCCAGCAGCTTAATGGGGGACGGAGCCTCCTACGAGCAGTACTTC
.	TRBV9	.	TRBJ1-1	CASSVTGDNTEAFF	TGTGCCAGCAGCGTAACCGGGGATAACACTGAAGCTTTCTTT
.	TRBV28	.	TRBJ1-2	CASSLFGQRNYGYTF	TGTGCCAGCAGTTTATTTGGGCAGCGGAACTATGGCTACACCTTC
.	TRBV6-1	few	TRBJ2-2	CATRDQPVTGELFF	TGTGCCACCCGGGACCAACCGGTCACCGGGGAGCTGTTTTTT
TRBD1	TRBV18	few	TRBJ2-7	CASSPVGTAEQYF	TGTGCCAGCTCACCGGTCGGGACAGCCGAGCAGTACTTC
.	TRBV7-3	few	TRBJ1-2	CASSHQGYGYTF	TGTGCCAGCAGTCATCAGGGATATGGCTACACCTTC
.	TRBV28	many	TRBJ2-2	CASRVVSGELFF	TGTGCCAGCAGAGTAGTGTCCGGGGAGCTGTTTTTT
TRBD2	TRBV5-1	.	TRBJ2-2	CASSSGLAGGPLGELFF	TGCGCCAGCAGCTCGGGACTAGCGGGAGGGCCTCTCGGGGAGCTGTTTTTT
TRBD1	TRBV28	many	TRBJ1-5	CASSRAGQGRQPQHF	TGTGCCAGCAGCCGAGCGGGACAGGGACGTCAGCCCCAGCATTTT
.	TRBV28	.	TRBJ1-6	CASSLLPGNNSPLHF	TGTGCCAGCAGTTTACTCCCAGGGAATAATTCACCCCTCCACTTT
TRBD2	TRBV11-2	.	TRBJ2-3	CASSYRLADTDTQYF	TGTGCCAGCAGCTACAGACTAGCGGACACAGATACGCAGTATTTT
TRBD2	TRBV7-3	.	TRBJ2-3	CASSFSSGRVDTQYF	TGTGCCAGCAGTTTCTCTAGCGGGAGGGTAGATACGCAGTATTTT
TRBD1	TRBV7-9	few	TRBJ1-5	CASSSGTGANQPQHF	TGTGCCAGCAGCTCAGGGACAGGGGCAAATCAGCCCCAGCATTTT
.	TRBV19	.	TRBJ2-5	CASSIGGRTQETQYF	TGTGCCAGTAGTATAGGTGGGAGGACCCAAGAGACCCAGTACTTC
.	TRBV12-3/TRBV12-4	.	TRBJ2-1	CASTKLATSYNEQFF	TGTGCCAGCACCAAACTAGCTACCTCCTACAATGAGCAGTTCTTC
.	TRBV19	.	TRBJ2-2	CASGLHTGGELFF	TGTGCCAGTGGGCTACATACCGGCGGGGAGCTGTTTTTT
.	TRBV6-1	few	TRBJ1-2	CASSEKAEDYGYTF	TGTGCCAGCAGTGAAAAGGCCGAAGACTATGGCTACACCTTC
TRBD1	TRBV7-3	.	TRBJ1-6	CASSLQGTGNSPLHF	TGTGCCAGCAGCTTACAGGGGACAGGGAATTCACCCCTCCACTTT
.	TRBV30	few	TRBJ1-6	CAWGTEWDPHF	TGTGCCTGGGGAACAGAATGGGATCCCCACTTT
TRBD2	TRBV20-1	few	TRBJ2-1	CSASTSGIYNEQFF	TGCAGTGCTAGTACTAGCGGGATCTACAATGAGCAGTTCTTC
.	TRBV28	.	TRBJ2-2	CASRTVNTGELFF	TGTGCCAGCCGGACAGTGAACACCGGGGAGCTGTTTTTT
.	TRBV30	few	TRBJ1-6	CAWSATRGLSPLHF	TGTGCCTGGAGTGCTACCAGGGGTTTGTCACCCCTCCACTTT
TRBD2	TRBV12-3/TRBV12-4	.	TRBJ2-1	CASRGTSGRATGSYNEQFF	TGTGCCAGCAGGGGGACTAGCGGGAGGGCAACAGGCTCCTACAATGAGCAGTTCTTC